A single T cell receptor beta chain is shown here with its context. Method: immunoSEQ multiplex PCR; TCRdb's copy keeps in-frame clones and lacks some. The sample yields approximately 31,000 clones, roughly nine tenths seen once. Trimming took off 4 bases at V and 2 bases at J, with 14 bases between the two ends. The length of the CDR3 is 15 residues. The V gene's germline CDR1 is MNHEY and CDR2 SMNVEV (reference sequence). This sample is drawn from a study of T cell changes during pregnancy in multiple sclerosis. Here the sequenced sample was CD4+ T cells from peripheral blood mononuclear cells, taken in the second trimester of pregnancy. The J gene is TRBJ1-2, the V gene TRBV27, with D tentatively TRBD1 (6 bases). The TCR comes from a female donor in good health, enrolled as a control in a pregnancy study. The CDR3 nucleotides read TGTGCCAGCAGTTCCACTGGACAGACAAACTATGGCTACACCTTC. Translating gives CASSSTGQTNYGYTF.